These T cell receptor beta chains were read from a single sample in a study of technical replicates of blood from a handful of donors. Libraries were prepared by immunoSEQ multiplex PCR; TCRdb keeps only in-frame clonotypes and omits some of them. The sample carries some 89,000 clones, about 95% recorded once. The material sequenced was T cells isolated from PBMCs. All receptors come from a human donor in good health. Both conserved end residues are part of each CDR3. Each record gives: D gene, clone size, V gene, J gene, CDR3 DNA, CDR3 protein. A D gene is named only where the DNA matches it firmly. Clone size appears in some rows only: once, few, many, or a class for an expanded clone.

.	.	TRBV19	TRBJ1-5	TGTGCCAGTAGTATGAGGGAAACCAATCAGCCCCAGCATTTT	CASSMRETNQPQHF
TRBD1	.	TRBV5-6	TRBJ1-5	TGTGCCAGCAGCTACAGGGGAACCCAGCCCCAGCATTTT	CASSYRGTQPQHF
.	.	TRBV5-6	TRBJ1-1	TGTGCCAGCAGCTTAGGCCTGCGGGAGACTGAAGCTTTCTTT	CASSLGLRETEAFF
TRBD2	.	TRBV6-1	TRBJ2-5	TGTGCCAGCAGTGAAGGGACTAGCGGGTTCGAGACCCAGTACTTC	CASSEGTSGFETQYF
.	.	TRBV5-1	TRBJ1-1	TGCGCCAGCAGCTTGAACAGCGGGAACACTGAAGCTTTCTTT	CASSLNSGNTEAFF
.	once	TRBV7-3	TRBJ2-1	TGTGCCAGCAGCTTAACTTGGGCCTCCTACAATGAGCAGTTCTTC	CASSLTWASYNEQFF
TRBD2	.	TRBV7-2	TRBJ2-7	TGTGCCAGCAGCTTTAGCGGGACCGGCGACGAGCAGTACTTC	CASSFSGTGDEQYF
.	once	TRBV11-2	TRBJ2-3	TGTGCCAGCGCCTCCGGAGCCGGAGTCGTAAGCACAGATACGCAGTATTTT	CASASGAGVVSTDTQYF
TRBD2	.	TRBV7-9	TRBJ2-1	TGTGCCAGCAGTCCCAGCGGGAGCTCCTACAATGAGCAGTTCTTC	CASSPSGSSYNEQFF
TRBD2	.	TRBV11-3	TRBJ2-3	TGTGCCAGCAGCTCAAGGCAGCGGGACACAGATACGCAGTATTTT	CASSSRQRDTDTQYF
.	once	TRBV2	TRBJ1-5	TGTGCCAGCAGTCACCGAACCGGGACATCCTATCAGCCCCAGCATTTT	CASSHRTGTSYQPQHF
TRBD1	.	TRBV4-2	TRBJ2-3	TGTGCCAGCAGCCAAGATCGACAGGGTCGTTATACGCAGTATTTT	CASSQDRQGRYTQYF
TRBD2	.	TRBV2	TRBJ2-3	TGTGCCAGCAGTGACAGCGGGGTAAGCACAGATACGCAGTATTTT	CASSDSGVSTDTQYF
TRBD2	once	TRBV6-1	TRBJ2-4	TGTGCCAGCAACCGAGGCGGGAGCGGCAAAAACATTCAGTACTTC	CASNRGGSGKNIQYF
.	once	TRBV6-5	TRBJ1-2	TGTGCCAGCAGTAGAGGGGGGGCGACTGGCTATGGCTACACCTTC	CASSRGGATGYGYTF
.	.	TRBV4-1	TRBJ1-4	TGCGCCAGCAGCCACCCGGGACAAACTAATGAAAAACTGTTTTTT	CASSHPGQTNEKLFF